This TCR beta chain was recorded in a study of T cells after posttransplantation cyclophosphamide. The V segment lost 4 bases and the J segment 6 bases; nucleotides outside the gene matches: 6. CDR3 length equals 14 residues. Germline V gives CDR1 SGHRS, CDR2 YFSETQ. This table comes from immunoSEQ multiplex PCR, and its TCRdb copy is limited to in-frame clones, with some not included. The table lists 5,500 to 9,000 clones, around 92% of them singletons. The V and J genes are TRBV5-1 and TRBJ2-1; the match to TRBD2 covers 8 bases. The sequencing input was CD4+ T cells sorted from blood. The sequence was collected from a woman in her fifties or sixties in good health and a related stem cell transplant donor. CDR3 sequence reads: CASSTVGLANEQFF. CDR3 DNA sequence: TGCGCCAGCAGCACGGTCGGACTAGCCAATGAGCAGTTCTTC.